The sequence of this TCR beta chain was determined in a study of control samples from healthy donors and cancer patients. Clones were sequenced by immunoSEQ multiplex PCR, and TCRdb holds only the in-frame ones, with some missing. The sample has 150,000 or so clones; roughly 93% are singletons. V gave up 5 bases and J gave up 4 bases, with 12 bases separating them. This CDR3 comprises 14 residues. Germline assignment: CDR1 LNHDA and CDR2 SQIVND (reference sequence). The receptor was derived from a man between 18 and 35 years old in good health. Input material: blood. This chain uses TRBV19 with TRBJ2-4; D may be TRBD2 (6 bases). CDR3 sequence: CASSVTGSKNIQYF. Written as DNA, the CDR3 is TGTGCCAGTAGTGTAACCGGGAGTAAAAACATTCAGTACTTC.